This T cell receptor (beta chain) is from a study of blood T cell repertoires in COVID-19. The table came from immunoSEQ multiplex PCR; TCRdb's copy has only in-frame clones and leaves some out. The sample shows about 380,000 clones, around 90% of them seen only once. Cohort 3 recovery required two negative PCRs, clearance, or symptom resolution. Germline V gene data show CDR1 as SQVTM and CDR2 as ANQGSEA. The CDR3 covers 16 residues. V lost 4 bases and J lost 7, with 23 bases in between. The specimen was PBMCs or T cells enriched from blood (not recorded which). The chain carries TRBV29-1 and TRBJ2-1; maybe TRBD2 (7 bases). This TCR was sampled from a woman between 18 and 29 years old who had recovered from COVID-19. CDR3 bases: TGCAGCGTTGTAAAGGGGGGAGGCGGGGGCGCGAATGAGCAGTTCTTC. Amino acid sequence: CSVVKGGGGGANEQFF.